These 6 T cell receptor beta chains were sequenced from one sample in a study of CD8+ T cells in alopecia areata. As the sequencing template, cDNA was produced by extracting RNA and reverse transcribing it. Assay used: immunoSEQ multiplex PCR; TCRdb lists only in-frame clones, some missing. The top ten clones hold under 0.5% of a sample with over 200,000 clones, around 62% of them seen once. Sequenced here: CD4+ T cells sorted from blood, sampled at week 0. All receptors come from a human donor with alopecia areata.

This chain uses TRBV4-2 with TRBJ1-2; a weak D match, TRBD1 (5 bases). The CDR3 loop spans 15 amino acids. Trimming left V 0 bases short and J 4 bases short, with 12 bases between. Germline CDR1 LGHNA, CDR2 YNFKEQ. In nucleotides, the CDR3 is TGTGCCAGCAGCCAAGATACAGGAGGGACCTATGGCTACACCTTC. Amino acid sequence: CASSQDTGGTYGYTF.

This chain links TRBV28 with TRBJ2-3, with D maybe TRBD1 (6 bases). Germline V gives CDR1 MDHEN, CDR2 SYDVKM. With 1 base removed from V and 5 bases from J, the gap between germline ends came to 10 bases. The CDR3 is 14 residues long. CDR3 DNA sequence: TGTGCCAGCAGTTTATACAGGGTAGGAGATACGCAGTATTTT. As protein: CASSLYRVGDTQYF.

This chain connects TRBV2 to TRBJ1-2, with 7 bases aligning to TRBD1. V shed 7 bases, J shed 4 bases, and the junction held 6 bases outside the gene matches. The CDR3 contains 13 residues. Germline lookup yields CDR1 SNHLY and CDR2 FYNNEI. In DNA form, the CDR3 reads TGTGCCAGCACCATCGGGACAGCCTATGGCTACACCTTC. This sequence encodes CASTIGTAYGYTF.

The J gene is TRBJ2-3, the V gene TRBV30, with D possibly called TRBD1 or TRBD2 (6 bases each). The V gene's germline CDR1 is GTSNPN and CDR2 SVGIG (reference sequence). This CDR3 has 15 amino acids. V lost 0 bases to trimming and J lost 0 bases, with 10 bases between them. In DNA form, the CDR3 reads TGTGCCTGGAGTGTAGGGGGGACTAGCACAGATACGCAGTATTTT. Its translation: CAWSVGGTSTDTQYF.

DNA for the CDR3: TGTGCCAGCAGGCCTAGGGCGAACCCTGCATACAATGAGCAGTTCTTC. Its translation: CASRPRANPAYNEQFF. This chain joins TRBV2 and TRBJ2-1; D not resolved. The ends were cut back, 6 bases at V and 4 bases at J, with 19 bases in the middle. The length of the CDR3 is 16 residues. Germline CDR1 reads SNHLY; CDR2 reads FYNNEI.

The chain has TRBV7-9 and TRBJ2-5; D is uncertain. Germline V lookup: CDR1 SEHNR, CDR2 FQNEAQ (reference sequence). The CDR3 covers 14 residues. Trimming cost V 2 bases and J 3 bases, with 10 bases left between them. The CDR3 sequence: CASSLSGFEETQYF. The CDR3 nucleotides read TGTGCCAGCAGCTTATCTGGCTTCGAAGAGACCCAGTACTTC.